This entry is about one TCR beta chain. What it recognizes is unknown. PCR was performed using 60 Vbeta and 13 Jbeta primers. TCRdb's table, derived via immunoSEQ multiplex PCR, lists solely in-frame clones and lacks some. Among about 98,000 clones listed, around 68% were seen once. Germline V lookup: CDR1 SEHNR, CDR2 FQNEAQ (reference sequence). CDR3 size: 15 residues. Trimming cost V 4 bases and J 2 bases, with 15 bases left between them. This entry belongs to a study of cytomegalovirus exposure and HLA in healthy donors. Study-level findings and limits: Later analysis placed DRB1 highest and HLA-C lowest in TCR association rates, which differed by HLA locus.

The sample consisted of PBMCs. This receptor was identified in a female donor in good health and CMV-seronegative. The chain uses TRBV7-9 and TRBJ2-7, with D uncertain. The DNA for the CDR3 is TGTGCCAGCAGCTCCGCTAGGAGAGCAGCCTACGAGCAGTACTTC. It yields the protein CASSSARRAAYEQYF. Full variable domain (missing parts from reference TRBV7-9 and TRBJ2-7): DTGVSQNPRHKITKRGQNVTFRCDPISEHNRLYWYRQTLGQGPEFLTYFQNEAQLEKSRLLSDRFSAERPKGSFSTLEIQRTEQGDSAMYLCASSSARRAAYEQYFGPGTRLTVT.